The entry below gives a single T cell receptor (beta chain) sequence along with its context. The CDR3 loop spans 15 amino acids. The germline gives CDR1 SGHRS, CDR2 YFSETQ. V dropped 1 base and J dropped 9 bases, with 14 bases sitting between them. TCRdb used MiXCR to reprocess the 5' RACE reads, holding one entry per CDR3 protein. The sample has 460,000 or so distinct CDR3 sequences; 14% are singletons. The record originates from a study of identical twins. These same records also appear under a second study, on yellow fever vaccine responses in identical twins.

The sequence derives from a woman aged 18 to 35 in good health. Specimen: CD4+ T cells sorted from blood. The rearrangement links TRBV5-1 to TRBJ1-6; TRBD1 is a possible D gene (6 bases). DNA for the CDR3: TGCGCCAGCAGCTTGAGACAGGCCGAAGGTTCACCCCTCCACTTT. This encodes CASSLRQAEGSPLHF.